The 17 T cell receptor beta chains below all came from one sample that was sequenced in a study of blood T cell repertoires in COVID-19. TCRdb's table, derived via immunoSEQ multiplex PCR, lists solely in-frame clones and lacks some. The data show over 200,000 clones, about 90% seen once. Input material: PBMCs or T cells enriched from blood (not recorded which). The receptors were sampled from a woman in her fifties or sixties in a cohort exposed to, infected with or recovered from COVID-19 (not recorded which).

The J gene is TRBJ1-1, the V gene TRBV11-2; 9 nucleotides align to TRBD1. The V and J ends lost 5 bases and 4 bases, in that order; junction bases with no gene match: 8. CDR1 is SGHAT, CDR2 FQNNGV, per germline. This CDR3 has 15 residues. The CDR3 bases are TGTGCCAGCAGCCCAGCGGTGACAGGGGGCACTGAAGCTTTCTTT. It codes for CASSPAVTGGTEAFF.

The rearrangement links TRBV5-1 to TRBJ1-6; 7 bases fit TRBD1. The CDR3 is 15 amino acids. The J segment lost 6 bases and the V segment lost 0 bases, leaving 3 bases of the junction unmatched. Germline loops: CDR1 SGHRS, CDR2 YFSETQ. The CDR3 DNA follows: TGCGCCAGCAGCTTGGAGGGACAGCCTAATTCACCCCTCCACTTT. Its protein is CASSLEGQPNSPLHF.

The V call is TRBV5-1, the J call TRBJ2-3; 7 bases agree with TRBD1. Germline values: CDR1 SGHRS, CDR2 YFSETQ. V lost 5 bases, J lost 5 bases, and 8 bases stayed unmatched. The CDR3 extends over 14 amino acids. The CDR3 bases are TGCGCCAGCAGTCGAGGGGGCAGGAAAGATACGCAGTATTTT. This encodes CASSRGGRKDTQYF.

The chain carries TRBV9 and TRBJ2-3, with TRBD1 identical over 7 bases. From germline, CDR1 is SGDLS and CDR2 YYNGEE. The CDR3 spans 15 residues. The V segment lost 1 base and the J segment 2 bases; nucleotides outside the gene matches: 4. The CDR3 region is CASSVWDSPTDTQYF. CDR3 sequence (DNA): TGTGCCAGCAGCGTATGGGACAGCCCCACAGATACGCAGTATTTT. The full variable domain, with the rest looked up from reference TRBV9 and TRBJ2-3, is DSGVTQTPKHLITATGQRVTLRCSPRSGDLSVYWYQQSLDQGLQFLIQYYNGEERAKGNILERFSAQQFPDLHSELNLSSLELGDSALYFCASSVWDSPTDTQYFGPGTRLTVL.

As DNA, the CDR3 is TGTGCCAGCAGCCGACCCAAGAGCTCTGGAAACACCATATATTTT. Translation: CASSRPKSSGNTIYF. This sequence joins TRBV7-8 and TRBJ1-3; D is ambiguous. The CDR3 spans 15 residues. Trimming left V 5 bases short and J 0 bases short, with 11 bases between. Germline CDR1 reads SGHVS; CDR2 reads FQNEAQ.

CDR3 sequence reads: CASSLDRAYTEAFF. CDR3 sequence (DNA): TGTGCCAGCAGCCTAGACAGGGCTTACACTGAAGCTTTCTTT. The chain combines TRBV11-1 with TRBJ1-1; 7 bases map to TRBD1. CDR1 is SGHAT and CDR2 is FQDESV in the germline V gene (reference sequence). After removal of 5 bases from V and 3 bases from J, the junction contained 6 bases not matched to a gene. The CDR3 consists of 14 residues.

The V gene is TRBV2, the J gene TRBJ2-2; maybe TRBD2 (6 bases). CDR1 is SNHLY, CDR2 FYNNEI, per germline. The CDR3 is 15 amino acids. Trimming pared 6 bases from V and 3 bases from J, leaving 14 bases between. The DNA for the CDR3 is TGTGCCAGCAGCGCGCGGGGACTCGACACCGGGGAGCTGTTTTTT. Translating gives CASSARGLDTGELFF.

This sequence joins TRBV5-6 and TRBJ1-3; D ambiguous. V lost 0 bases, J lost 7 bases, and 17 bases lay in between. The CDR3 totals 16 residues. Germline CDR1 SGHDT, CDR2 YYEEEE. The DNA of the CDR3 is TGTGCCAGCAGCTTGGCAGGATCGTCTAACTGGAACACCATATATTTT. This gives the protein CASSLAGSSNWNTIYF. The full variable domain, rest sourced from reference TRBV5-6 and TRBJ1-3, is DAGVTQSPTHLIKTRGQQVTLRCSPKSGHDTVSWYQQALGQGPQFIFQYYEEEERQRGNFPDRFSGHQFPNYSSELNVNALLLGDSALYLCASSLAGSSNWNTIYFGEGSWLTVV.

J is TRBJ1-2 and V is TRBV19, with D maybe TRBD1 (5 bases). V was shortened by 3 bases and J by 2 bases, with 7 bases between the two germline ends. This CDR3 region has 13 residues. In germline, CDR1 is LNHDA, CDR2 SQIVND (reference sequence). In DNA form, the CDR3 reads TGTGCCAGTAGTATGGGGCCAAACTATGGCTACACCTTC. Residues: CASSMGPNYGYTF. The full variable domain, rest sourced from reference TRBV19 and TRBJ1-2, is DGGITQSPKYLFRKEGQNVTLSCEQNLNHDAMYWYRQDPGQGLRLIYYSQIVNDFQKGDIAEGYSVSREKKESFPLTVTSAQKNPTAFYLCASSMGPNYGYTFGSGTRLTVV.

CDR3 amino acids: CASPRQLIAGDPSTDTQYF. In nucleotides, the CDR3 is TGTGCCAGCCCCAGACAATTAATAGCGGGGGACCCTAGCACAGATACGCAGTATTTT. The genes are TRBV27 and TRBJ2-3; 9 bases are a match to TRBD2. CDR3 length equals 19 residues. Germline lookup yields CDR1 MNHEY and CDR2 SMNVEV (reference sequence). V was pared by 8 bases and J by 0 bases, with 18 bases of the junction left unmatched.

The genes are TRBV3-1 (or the pseudogene TRBV3-2) and TRBJ1-2, with a tentative D call TRBD1 (6 bases). Germline CDR1 and CDR2: LGHDT and YNNKEL (reference sequence). The CDR3 is 15 amino acids. V gave up 1 base and J gave up 3 bases, with 12 bases separating them. CDR3 coding DNA: TGTGCCAGCAGCCAAGTAGGACAGCCTGACTATGGCTACACCTTC. Translating gives CASSQVGQPDYGYTF.

This clone was counted a single time. The chain joins TRBV4-3 to TRBJ2-1; D is possibly TRBD2 (6 bases). The V end was cut by 0 bases, the J end by 5 bases, with 14 bases between. From germline, CDR1 is LGHNA and CDR2 YSLEER. The CDR3 runs to 16 residues. The CDR3 DNA follows: TGCGCCAGCAGCCAAGATTTGCGGGGAATGAACAATGAGCAGTTCTTC. Translated: CASSQDLRGMNNEQFF.

The genes are TRBV18 and TRBJ2-3; 9 bases line up with TRBD2. Germline CDR1 KGHSH, CDR2 LQKENI. This CDR3 comprises 16 residues. V shed 3 bases and J 0 bases; nucleotides not matched to a gene: 4. CDR3 nucleotide sequence: TGTGCCAGCTCACCTCCTAGCGGGGTAAGCACAGATACGCAGTATTTT. The encoded protein is CASSPPSGVSTDTQYF.

The chain joins TRBV7-9 to TRBJ2-3, with TRBD1 matching over 8 bases. This CDR3 region has 15 residues. The germline V gene encodes CDR1 SEHNR and CDR2 FQNEAQ (reference sequence). Germline trimming cut 8 bases from V and 5 bases from J; bases unmatched to any gene: 12. The CDR3 sequence is CASRAWTGRVDTQYF. The CDR3 DNA is TGTGCCAGCCGGGCCTGGACAGGGAGAGTAGATACGCAGTATTTT.

CDR3 DNA sequence: TGTGCCAGCAGCAAAAAGGGACAGGCTAATGAAAAACTGTTTTTT. This sequence encodes CASSKKGQANEKLFF. J is TRBJ1-4 and V is TRBV7-9; 8 nucleotides line up with TRBD1. Losses at the gene ends were 5 bases for V and 3 bases for J; bases not matched to a gene: 5. The CDR3 extends over 15 amino acids. Looked up from germline, CDR1 is SEHNR and CDR2 is FQNEAQ (reference sequence).

The V gene is TRBV5-1, the J gene TRBJ2-1; 10 bases match TRBD1. CDR1 is SGHRS and CDR2 is YFSETQ in the germline V gene. Trimming removed 3 bases from V and 2 bases from J; junction bases left unmatched: 5. This CDR3 spans 16 amino acids. Here the CDR3 DNA reads TGCGCCAGCAGCTGGACAGGGGGTAATACCTACAATGAGCAGTTCTTC. Amino acids: CASSWTGGNTYNEQFF.

This clone was counted at least ten times. The V gene is TRBV27, the J gene TRBJ1-5; no definite D call. V lost 1 base, J lost 2 bases, and 12 bases lay in between. The length of the CDR3 is 16 residues. CDR1 is MNHEY, CDR2 SMNVEV, per germline (reference sequence). CDR3 DNA: TGTGCCAGCAGTTTATATGGGGAGGTGGGCAATCAGCCCCAGCATTTT. This encodes CASSLYGEVGNQPQHF.